Listed below are T cell receptor beta chains from one sample, sequenced in a study of shared clonotypes between healthy human individuals. Profiling relied on immunoSEQ multiplex PCR, and the TCRdb table lists in-frame clones only, not all of them. The table shows some 660,000 clones, with approximately 73% occurring only once. Sequencing input: memory CD4+ T cells sorted from blood. The receptors shown here come from a woman between 25 and 40 years old in good health. CDR3s include the opening cysteine and the closing phenylalanine or tryptophan. Each record gives: CDR3 DNA, CDR3 protein, clone size, V gene, J gene, D gene. The D gene is left open where the match is weak. The listing skips clone size in some rows; elsewhere it reads once, few, many or a size class.

CDR3 DNA: TGCGCCAGCAGTGAGCACCAAGAGACCCAGTACTTC
CDR3 protein: CASSEHQETQYF
clone size: .
V gene: TRBV10-1
J gene: TRBJ2-5
D gene: .

CDR3 DNA: TGTGCCAGCAGCGCAGACACGAACACTGAAGCTTTCTTT
CDR3 protein: CASSADTNTEAFF
clone size: .
V gene: TRBV11-3
J gene: TRBJ1-1
D gene: .

CDR3 DNA: TGTGCCAGCAGCTTGGTAGCCGCTAACTATGGCTACACCTTC
CDR3 protein: CASSLVAANYGYTF
clone size: .
V gene: TRBV5-6
J gene: TRBJ1-2
D gene: .

CDR3 DNA: TGTGCCTGGAGTGTACGGGGAGCTGGAAACACCATATATTTT
CDR3 protein: CAWSVRGAGNTIYF
clone size: .
V gene: TRBV30
J gene: TRBJ1-3
D gene: .

CDR3 DNA: TGTGCCAGCAGTTTAGCAGCATTACAGCCCCAGCATTTT
CDR3 protein: CASSLAALQPQHF
clone size: few
V gene: TRBV28
J gene: TRBJ1-5
D gene: .

CDR3 DNA: TGTGCCAGCAGTTTTACGACAGGGGGCGAAGAGACCCAGTACTTC
CDR3 protein: CASSFTTGGEETQYF
clone size: .
V gene: TRBV27
J gene: TRBJ2-5
D gene: TRBD1

CDR3 DNA: TGCGCCAGCAGCAAGCAGGGGGAACCCTCCTACAATGAGCAGTTCTTC
CDR3 protein: CASSKQGEPSYNEQFF
clone size: .
V gene: TRBV5-1
J gene: TRBJ2-1
D gene: TRBD1

CDR3 DNA: TGCGCCAGCAGCTTGGCCACACACACCACAGATACGCAGTATTTT
CDR3 protein: CASSLATHTTDTQYF
clone size: few
V gene: TRBV5-1
J gene: TRBJ2-3
D gene: .

CDR3 DNA: TGTGCCAGCAGCCAAGTTTCAACAGGGGCTGAAAAACTGTTTTTT
CDR3 protein: CASSQVSTGAEKLFF
clone size: .
V gene: TRBV4-2
J gene: TRBJ1-4
D gene: TRBD1

CDR3 DNA: TGTGCCAGCAGTTACGTACTAGCGGAGGGGGAGACCCAGTACTTC
CDR3 protein: CASSYVLAEGETQYF
clone size: .
V gene: TRBV6-5
J gene: TRBJ2-5
D gene: TRBD2

CDR3 DNA: TGTGCCAGCGGGGCGCGGGGCCCTGGAAACACCATATATTTT
CDR3 protein: CASGARGPGNTIYF
clone size: .
V gene: TRBV27
J gene: TRBJ1-3
D gene: .

CDR3 DNA: TGCGCCAGCAGCCCGGGACAGGGAATACAAGAGACCCAGTACTTC
CDR3 protein: CASSPGQGIQETQYF
clone size: .
V gene: TRBV5-1
J gene: TRBJ2-5
D gene: TRBD1

CDR3 DNA: TGCGCCAGCAGCATAAGGGAAGGGGAACAGCCCCAGCATTTT
CDR3 protein: CASSIREGEQPQHF
clone size: .
V gene: TRBV4-1
J gene: TRBJ1-5
D gene: .

CDR3 DNA: TGTGCCAGCAGCCCCCGGAGCCCTAGCGGGAGGGGCGAGCAGTACTTC
CDR3 protein: CASSPRSPSGRGEQYF
clone size: few
V gene: TRBV7-6
J gene: TRBJ2-7
D gene: TRBD2

CDR3 DNA: TGCGCCAGCAGCCCCGAGGCGGTTAATGAAGCTTTCTTT
CDR3 protein: CASSPEAVNEAFF
clone size: few
V gene: TRBV5-1
J gene: TRBJ1-1
D gene: .

CDR3 DNA: TGTGCCAGCAGTTGGGGCAAGCAGTACTTC
CDR3 protein: CASSWGKQYF
clone size: .
V gene: TRBV2
J gene: TRBJ2-7
D gene: .

CDR3 DNA: TGTGCCAGCAGCCTATCCGGGACAGGGTTACAGCCCCAGCATTTT
CDR3 protein: CASSLSGTGLQPQHF
clone size: .
V gene: TRBV11-2
J gene: TRBJ1-5
D gene: TRBD1

CDR3 DNA: TGCAGCGTCCGTCTAGGACTTCTGGGGACAGATACGCAGTATTTT
CDR3 protein: CSVRLGLLGTDTQYF
clone size: .
V gene: TRBV29-1
J gene: TRBJ2-3
D gene: .

CDR3 DNA: TGCGCCAGCAGCTTGTCCCCGGGGGCGAACACTGAAGCTTTCTTT
CDR3 protein: CASSLSPGANTEAFF
clone size: .
V gene: TRBV5-1
J gene: TRBJ1-1
D gene: .